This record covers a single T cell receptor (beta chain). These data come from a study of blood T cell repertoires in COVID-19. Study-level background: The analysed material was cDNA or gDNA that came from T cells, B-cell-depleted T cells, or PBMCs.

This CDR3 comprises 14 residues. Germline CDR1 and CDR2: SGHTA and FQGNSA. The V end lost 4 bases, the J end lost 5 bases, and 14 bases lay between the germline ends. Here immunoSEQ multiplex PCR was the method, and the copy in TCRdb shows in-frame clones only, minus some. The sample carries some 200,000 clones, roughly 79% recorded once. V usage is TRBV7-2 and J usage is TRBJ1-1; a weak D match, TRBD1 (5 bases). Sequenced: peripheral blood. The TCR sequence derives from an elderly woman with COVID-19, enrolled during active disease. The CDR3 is CASSYTGVGTEAFF. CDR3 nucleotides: TGTGCCAGCAGCTATACGGGGGTTGGGACTGAAGCTTTCTTT.